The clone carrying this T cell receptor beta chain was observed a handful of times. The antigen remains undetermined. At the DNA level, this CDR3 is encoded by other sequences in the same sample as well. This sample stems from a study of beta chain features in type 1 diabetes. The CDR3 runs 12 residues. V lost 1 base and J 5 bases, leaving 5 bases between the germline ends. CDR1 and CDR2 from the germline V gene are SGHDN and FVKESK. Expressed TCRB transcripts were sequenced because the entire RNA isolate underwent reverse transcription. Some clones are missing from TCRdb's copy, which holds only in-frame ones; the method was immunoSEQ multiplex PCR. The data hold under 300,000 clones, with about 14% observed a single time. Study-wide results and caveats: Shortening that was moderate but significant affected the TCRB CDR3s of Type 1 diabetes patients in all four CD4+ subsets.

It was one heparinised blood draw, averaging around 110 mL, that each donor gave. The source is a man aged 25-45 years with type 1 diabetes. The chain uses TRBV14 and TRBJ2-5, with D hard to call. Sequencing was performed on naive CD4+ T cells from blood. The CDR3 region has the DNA TGTGCCAGCAGCCAAGTACGGGAGACCCAGTACTTC. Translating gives CASSQVRETQYF.